Below, 23 T cell receptor beta chains from the same sample are listed, as sequenced in a study of blood T cell dynamics during melanoma immunotherapy. Assay used: immunoSEQ multiplex PCR; TCRdb lists only in-frame clones, some missing. Among 700 to 950 clones, around nine tenths were seen once, and the ten largest hold around 10%. This sample's time point: pre-treatment baseline. The source material was cell-free DNA from blood, sampled from a patient treated with checkpoint blockade. These receptors originate from a human donor with melanoma.

The chain employs TRBV6-5 and TRBJ1-2; 9 bases agree with TRBD1. J gave up 5 bases and V 5 bases, and 6 bases lay outside the gene matches. Germline V CDR1 and CDR2: MNHEY, SVGAGI. CDR3 length: 14 residues. CDR3 coding DNA: TGTGCCAGCAGTCCGGGACAGGGCGGGTATGGCTACACCTTC. Translating gives CASSPGQGGYGYTF.

This clone was observed a single time. V gene TRBV5-5 combines with J gene TRBJ2-3, with TRBD2 matching 9 bases. V lost 4 bases to trimming and J lost 3 bases; unmatched junction nucleotides: 9. The germline gives CDR1 SGHKS, CDR2 YYEKEE (reference sequence). The CDR3 extends over 16 amino acids. The CDR3 DNA reads as TGTGCCAGCAGCCGCGGGCTAGCGGGACTAACAGATACGCAGTATTTT. It is translated as CASSRGLAGLTDTQYF. The full variable domain, rest sourced from reference TRBV5-5 and TRBJ2-3, is DAGVTQSPTHLIKTRGQQVTLRCSPISGHKSVSWYQQVLGQGPQFIFQYYEKEERGRGNFPDRFSARQFPNYSSELNVNALLLGDSALYLCASSRGLAGLTDTQYFGPGTRLTVL.

This chain connects TRBV30 to TRBJ1-1; 7 bases fit TRBD1. CDR1 and CDR2 from the germline V gene are GTSNPN and SVGIG (reference sequence). The CDR3 has 13 amino acids. V dropped 3 bases and J dropped 0; count of bases not matched to a gene: 1. Written as DNA, the CDR3 is TGTGCCTGGAGGGGACAGATGAACACTGAAGCTTTCTTT. Residues: CAWRGQMNTEAFF.

The gene calls are TRBV27 and TRBJ2-1, with 16 bases fitting TRBD2. V shed 7 bases, J shed 0 bases, and the junction held 9 bases outside the gene matches. The germline V gene has CDR1 MNHEY and CDR2 SMNVEV (reference sequence). The CDR3 has 19 amino acids. The chain's CDR3 is CASTPAGLAGGISYNEQFF. CDR3 in DNA: TGTGCCAGCACCCCCGCGGGACTAGCGGGGGGGATCTCCTACAATGAGCAGTTCTTC.

V gene TRBV7-9 combines with J gene TRBJ2-5; D possibly corresponds to TRBD1 (7 bases). With 5 bases removed from V and 4 bases from J, the gap between germline ends came to 14 bases. This CDR3 is 14 amino acids long. Germline values: CDR1 SEHNR, CDR2 FQNEAQ (reference sequence). CDR3 loop: CASSRGGGGETQYF. In DNA form, the CDR3 reads TGTGCCAGCAGCCGAGGAGGGGGCGGAGAGACCCAGTACTTC.

The chain joins TRBV15 to TRBJ2-2; 7 nucleotides agree with TRBD1. The length of the CDR3 is 15 residues. With V trimmed by 5 bases and J by 0 bases, 3 bases remained unmatched. CDR1 LNHNV and CDR2 YYDKDF come from the germline V gene (reference sequence). The CDR3 DNA reads as TGTGCCACCAGCGGGGGACAGACGAACACCGGGGAGCTGTTTTTT. Translating gives CATSGGQTNTGELFF. The full variable domain, completed using reference TRBV15 and TRBJ2-2, is DAMVIQNPRYQVTQFGKPVTLSCSQTLNHNVMYWYQQKSSQAPKLLFHYYDKDFNNEADTPDNFQSRRPNTSFCFLDIRSPGLGDTAMYLCATSGGQTNTGELFFGEGSRLTVL.

V and J are TRBV5-6 and TRBJ2-5, with D possibly TRBD2 on 6 matching bases. The CDR3 has 16 amino acids. With 4 bases removed from V and 5 bases from J, the gap between germline ends came to 21 bases. Germline CDR1 reads SGHDT; CDR2 reads YYEEEE. This chain's CDR3 is CASSPVNSGGRETQYF. The CDR3 region has the DNA TGTGCCAGCAGCCCAGTTAATAGCGGAGGGCGTGAGACCCAGTACTTC.

The chain recombines TRBV19 with TRBJ1-5; 7 nucleotides match TRBD1. Germline loops: CDR1 LNHDA, CDR2 SQIVND (reference sequence). The CDR3 spans 14 residues. The V and J ends lost 5 bases and 4 bases, in that order; junction bases with no gene match: 5. CDR3 bases: TGTGCCAGTAGTCGAGTACAGGGGAATCAGCCCCAGCATTTT. Translation gives CASSRVQGNQPQHF.

V gene TRBV19 combines with J gene TRBJ2-2; D is ambiguous. V shed 3 bases and J shed 0 bases, with 8 bases lying between them. The CDR3 runs to 15 residues. The V gene's germline CDR1 is LNHDA and CDR2 SQIVND (reference sequence). The DNA for the CDR3 is TGTGCCAGTAGTATGTACGGTGCGAACACCGGGGAGCTGTTTTTT. Protein: CASSMYGANTGELFF.

The V and J genes are TRBV27 and TRBJ1-5; 7 nucleotides agree with TRBD1. The CDR3 has 16 residues. The V gene's germline CDR1 is MNHEY and CDR2 SMNVEV (reference sequence). Losses at the gene ends were 5 bases for V and 0 bases for J; bases not matched to a gene: 7. The CDR3 region has the DNA TGTGCCAGCAGTCCCACCGGACAGGTTAGCAATCAGCCCCAGCATTTT. This gives the protein CASSPTGQVSNQPQHF.

The chain has TRBV5-1 and TRBJ2-5; no definite D call. This CDR3 is 12 amino acids long. Trimming stripped 4 bases from V and 2 bases from J, with 6 bases between. The germline V gene encodes CDR1 SGHRS and CDR2 YFSETQ. This CDR3 is CASSPTQETQYF. Here the CDR3 DNA reads TGCGCCAGCAGCCCCACTCAAGAGACCCAGTACTTC.

V usage is TRBV11-3 and J usage is TRBJ2-1; 8 nucleotides agree with TRBD1. The CDR3 length is 15 residues. Germline V gene sequence: CDR1 SGHNT, CDR2 YENEEA. V lost 5 bases and J lost 1; bases outside the gene matches: 4. This chain's CDR3 is CASSAGGVSYNEQFF. The CDR3 DNA is TGTGCCAGCAGCGCAGGGGGCGTATCCTACAATGAGCAGTTCTTC.

The chain is built from TRBV5-5 and TRBJ2-7; the D call may be TRBD1 or TRBD2 (5 bases each). The CDR3 has 14 residues. Germline V gene lookup returns CDR1 SGHKS and CDR2 YYEKEE (reference sequence). V lost 0 bases and J 5 bases, leaving 12 bases between the germline ends. The CDR3 protein is CASSLGPGSDEQYF. In nucleotides, the CDR3 is TGTGCCAGCAGCTTGGGCCCAGGGAGCGACGAGCAGTACTTC.

As DNA, the CDR3 is TGTGCCAGCAGCTTAAAAGGGGGTCGGGACATCTATGGCTACACCTTC. This codes for CASSLKGGRDIYGYTF. V and J are TRBV11-2 and TRBJ1-2; D perhaps matches TRBD1 (6 bases). Trimming took 2 bases from V and 4 from J, leaving 17 bases between them. Looked up from germline, CDR1 is SGHAT and CDR2 is FQNNGV. CDR3 length equals 16 residues.

This chain uses TRBV6-5 with TRBJ1-1, with 9 positions matching TRBD1. V gave up 5 bases and J gave up 7 bases; unmatched junction bases: 2. CDR3 length: 12 amino acids. Germline CDR1 and CDR2: MNHEY and SVGAGI. CDR3 protein: CASSPDRGEAFF. DNA for the CDR3: TGTGCCAGCAGTCCGGACAGGGGTGAAGCTTTCTTT.

The gene calls are TRBV28 and TRBJ2-1; D gene uncertain. Germline V lookup: CDR1 MDHEN, CDR2 SYDVKM. This CDR3 contains 14 residues. V lost 8 bases and J 5 bases, leaving 16 bases between the germline ends. The CDR3 region has the DNA TGTGCCAGCGCTACCCGGGCTCCTAACAATGAGCAGTTCTTC. Protein product: CASATRAPNNEQFF.

This chain uses TRBV5-1 with TRBJ2-1; tentative D call: TRBD2 (5 bases). V shed 0 bases and J shed 9 bases, with 7 bases lying between them. Germline values: CDR1 SGHRS, CDR2 YFSETQ. The CDR3 covers 12 residues. The CDR3 loop reads CASSLGGAEQFF. The CDR3 DNA reads as TGCGCCAGCAGCTTGGGGGGAGCTGAGCAGTTCTTC. Filled out from reference TRBV5-1 and TRBJ2-1, the complete variable domain reads KAGVTQTPRYLIKTRGQQVTLSCSPISGHRSVSWYQQTPGQGLQFLFEYFSETQRNKGNFPGRFSGRQFSNSRSEMNVSTLELGDSALYLCASSLGGAEQFFGPGTRLTVL.

This chain's CDR3 is CAVGGDRVREQYF. CDR3 coding DNA: TGTGCGGTTGGGGGGGACAGGGTAAGGGAGCAGTACTTC. The genes are TRBV28 and TRBJ2-7; the match to TRBD1 covers 9 bases. Germline CDR1 MDHEN, CDR2 SYDVKM. CDR3 length equals 13 residues.

The V call is TRBV19, the J call TRBJ1-2; D is undetermined. Germline V lookup: CDR1 LNHDA, CDR2 SQIVND (reference sequence). The CDR3 is 12 residues long. V was shortened by 7 bases and J by 4 bases, with 10 bases between the two germline ends. The CDR3 protein is CASNLGTYGYTF. Here the CDR3 DNA reads TGTGCCAGTAACTTGGGTACCTATGGCTACACCTTC.

Only a few counts were recorded for this clone. This chain connects TRBV7-9 to TRBJ1-1; D gene uncertain. The CDR3 spans 19 residues. Per the germline V gene, CDR1 is SEHNR and CDR2 is FQNEAQ (reference sequence). Deletions cut 2 bases from V and 11 bases from J, with 33 bases between. CDR3 amino acids: CASSLRDPRAVGDLKGAFF. In nucleotides, the CDR3 is TGTGCCAGCAGCTTAAGGGATCCTCGAGCAGTCGGCGATCTGAAAGGGGCTTTCTTT.

This chain connects TRBV5-1 to TRBJ1-2; D gene unclear. The CDR3 consists of 13 residues. Germline CDR1 is SGHRS and CDR2 is YFSETQ. V was shortened by 0 bases and J by 0 bases, with 3 bases between the two germline ends. The CDR3 DNA reads TGCGCCAGCAGCTTGGGAGCTAACTATGGCTACACCTTC. Translation: CASSLGANYGYTF.

The J gene is TRBJ1-2, the V gene TRBV5-6; D unclear. Germline values: CDR1 SGHDT, CDR2 YYEEEE. The CDR3 is 15 amino acids. Trimming removed 1 base at V and 4 bases at J, with 14 bases between. CDR3 amino acids: CASSLLISAVYGYTF. The CDR3 coding sequence is TGTGCCAGCAGCTTGTTAATTAGCGCCGTCTATGGCTACACCTTC. Full variable domain (rest looked up from reference TRBV5-6 and TRBJ1-2): DAGVTQSPTHLIKTRGQQVTLRCSPKSGHDTVSWYQQALGQGPQFIFQYYEEEERQRGNFPDRFSGHQFPNYSSELNVNALLLGDSALYLCASSLLISAVYGYTFGSGTRLTVV.

The chain has TRBV19 and TRBJ2-5; D might be TRBD1 or TRBD2, each matching 5 bases. Germline-derived CDR1 and CDR2 are LNHDA and SQIVND (reference sequence). This CDR3 contains 15 residues. The V end was cut by 3 bases, the J end by 1 base, with 12 bases between. The DNA for the CDR3 is TGTGCCAGTAGTATTGGGGGACGGGGCCAAGAGACCCAGTACTTC. It codes for CASSIGGRGQETQYF. Filled out from reference TRBV19 and TRBJ2-5, the complete variable domain reads DGGITQSPKYLFRKEGQNVTLSCEQNLNHDAMYWYRQDPGQGLRLIYYSQIVNDFQKGDIAEGYSVSREKKESFPLTVTSAQKNPTAFYLCASSIGGRGQETQYFGPGTRLLVL.